The clone carrying this T cell receptor (beta chain) was counted a few times. The target antigen is unknown. A read error may be the cause here, since a much bigger clone is one base away. Without the conserved terminal phenylalanine or tryptophan, this CDR3 likely stems from a read error. The data stem from a study of read filtering for tumor transcriptome and immune sequencing. Study-wide background: Per sample, TCR-region reads ranged about 3.5 to 11 million by IR-seq, roughly 80 to 1273 by RNA-seq. Points from the study as a whole: The sorted CD138-negative fraction was a mixed bone marrow immune population, not purified T cells.

This library used 300 to 450 ng RNA and molecular barcoded adaptors spanning alpha/delta and beta/gamma chains. A single record per CDR3 protein comes from TCRdb applying MiXCR to the reads. This table has approximately 58,000 distinct CDR3 sequences, about 12% appearing once. CDR1 and CDR2 (germline): SGHTA, FQGTGA. V was pared by 2 bases and J by 13 bases, with 8 bases of the junction left unmatched. CDR3 length: 14 amino acids. J is TRBJ1-6 and V is TRBV7-3, with 7 bases fitting TRBD1. The sequenced material came from a population of CD138-negative cells sorted from bone marrow. The receptor was derived from a donor over 35 with multiple myeloma. The CDR3 spells CASSLRQGVFPLHS. The CDR3 coding sequence is TGTGCCAGCAGCTTACGGCAGGGGGTTTTCCCCCTCCACTCT.